Listed here are 9 T cell receptor beta chains from one sample, sequenced in a study of cytomegalovirus exposure and HLA in healthy donors. With 60 Vbeta and 13 Jbeta primers, the PCR was carried out. TCRdb's table, derived via immunoSEQ multiplex PCR, lists solely in-frame clones and lacks some. This table holds about 170,000 clones, 75% to 80% found once. What was sequenced was PBMCs. Every receptor here comes from a man aged 35-49 years in good health and CMV-seropositive.

This chain links TRBV27 with TRBJ2-1, with 7 bases lining up with TRBD2. Germline trimming cut 3 bases from V and 4 bases from J; bases unmatched to any gene: 6. The CDR3 runs 15 residues. CDR1 is MNHEY, CDR2 SMNVEV, per germline (reference sequence). The CDR3 reads CASSFSGLGYNEQFF. The CDR3 region has the DNA TGTGCCAGCAGTTTCTCCGGACTAGGATACAATGAGCAGTTCTTC.

The chain links TRBV4-1 to TRBJ1-5, with 9 bases identical to TRBD1. With 2 bases clipped from V and 1 base from J, the junction kept 9 bases outside the gene matches. The CDR3 has 18 amino acids. Germline loops: CDR1 MGHRA, CDR2 YSYEKL. The chain's CDR3 is CASSQSPGQGGSNQPQHF. CDR3 in DNA: TGCGCCAGCAGCCAATCACCGGGACAGGGAGGGAGCAATCAGCCCCAGCATTTT.

The chain joins TRBV4-1 to TRBJ2-5; TRBD1 is a possible D gene (6 bases). The J call may be in error: the DNA end matches TRBJ2-7 better. The CDR3 extends over 14 amino acids. Germline V lookup: CDR1 MGHRA, CDR2 YSYEKL. CDR3 DNA: TGCGCCAGCAGCCGAGGCAGGGGTAGACCCGAGCAGTACTTC. This encodes CASSRGRGRPEQYF.

The chain carries TRBV7-9 and TRBJ2-7, with D possibly TRBD1 on 5 matching bases. Germline-derived CDR1 and CDR2 are SEHNR and FQNEAQ (reference sequence). The length of the CDR3 is 12 residues. Trimming left V 4 bases short and J 7 bases short, with 11 bases between. CDR3 DNA: TGTGCCAGCAGCTCCAACAGGCGGGAGCAGTACTTC. It specifies CASSSNRREQYF.

This chain connects TRBV4-1 to TRBJ2-5; the match to TRBD2 covers 16 bases. This CDR3 has 21 amino acids. CDR1 and CDR2 (germline): MGHRA, YSYEKL. The V gene end was trimmed by 4 bases and the J gene end by 5 bases; junction bases not matched to a gene: 19. CDR3 coding DNA: TGCGCCAGCAGCCCGGGGACTAGCGGGAGGGCCGGGGGATTAAGGGTGGAGACCCAGTACTTC. Amino acids: CASSPGTSGRAGGLRVETQYF.

CDR3 in DNA: TGTGCCAGCAGCTCCCAGCGGGGGGGGGAGCAGTTCTTC. This encodes CASSSQRGGEQFF. J is TRBJ2-1 and V is TRBV7-3; 10 bases map to TRBD2. CDR1 is SGHTA and CDR2 is FQGTGA in the germline V gene. This CDR3 has 13 amino acids. V trimming: 4 bases; J trimming: 10 bases; junction bases outside the gene matches: 4.

The rearrangement uses TRBV6-5 and TRBJ1-1; the D gene is possibly TRBD1 (5 bases). The germline V gene has CDR1 MNHEY and CDR2 SVGAGI. CDR3 size: 14 residues. Trimming pared 5 bases from V and 2 bases from J, leaving 12 bases between. The CDR3 reads CASSEEGSNTEAFF. The CDR3 coding sequence is TGTGCCAGCAGTGAGGAGGGGTCTAACACTGAAGCTTTCTTT.

V is TRBV5-1 and J is TRBJ2-5; TRBD2 might be the D (5 bases). Germline CDR1 is SGHRS and CDR2 is YFSETQ. This CDR3 contains 15 residues. Deletions cut 0 bases from V and 3 bases from J, with 12 bases between. The CDR3 nucleotides are TGCGCCAGCAGCTTGGTTCCGGGAAGGGAAGAGACCCAGTACTTC. Protein product: CASSLVPGREETQYF. The variable domain in full, with the rest retrieved from reference TRBV5-1 and TRBJ2-5, is KAGVTQTPRYLIKTRGQQVTLSCSPISGHRSVSWYQQTPGQGLQFLFEYFSETQRNKGNFPGRFSGRQFSNSRSEMNVSTLELGDSALYLCASSLVPGREETQYFGPGTRLLVL.

The chain couples TRBV2 to TRBJ2-3, with D possibly TRBD2 on 5 matching bases. Germline values: CDR1 SNHLY, CDR2 FYNNEI. The CDR3 is 14 amino acids. The CDR3 reads CASSSQRSTDTQYF. CDR3 nucleotides: TGTGCTTCCTCCTCCCAGCGGAGCACAGATACGCAGTATTTT.